The source of this T cell receptor (beta chain) is a study of cytomegalovirus exposure and HLA in healthy donors. Study details: The 500 to 850 first-cohort repertoires and the 95 to 150 validation repertoires shared the same platform, a later analysis reported. The study, taken as a whole, reports: There were around 160 TCR beta chains listed as cytomegalovirus-associated.

The assay was immunoSEQ multiplex PCR, and TCRdb's table has in-frame clones only and misses some. The sample records more than 110,000 clones, 80% to 90% being singletons. From the 120-subject validation cohort, which was separate from the approximately 670-subject first cohort, the donors were drawn. Trimming took off 5 bases at V and 4 bases at J, with 12 bases between the two ends. The CDR3 is 13 amino acids. Germline CDR1 reads SQVTM; CDR2 reads ANQGSEA. This clone was recorded many times. Its cognate antigen is unknown. V usage is TRBV29-1 and J usage is TRBJ1-5; D is uncertain. This receptor was taken from a woman between 18 and 30 years old in good health and CMV-seropositive. The material sequenced was PBMCs. CDR3 sequence: CSVLLTANQPQHF. CDR3 in DNA: TGCAGCGTTCTTCTCACAGCAAATCAGCCCCAGCATTTT.